This entry lists 10 T cell receptor beta chains sequenced from one sample in a study of blood T cells in healthy people across ages. Using a J-beta primer mix together with a sample-barcoded 5' primer, a second PCR was run for about 6 to 11 cycles. From the 5' RACE reads, TCRdb called clonotypes with MiXCR, one entry per CDR3 protein. The sample records around 1.7 million distinct CDR3 sequences, 28% being singletons. The source material was blood. The receptor set was obtained from a woman in her thirties in good health.

The chain uses TRBV20-1 and TRBJ1-5; weak D call: TRBD1 (6 bases). In germline, CDR1 is DFQATT, CDR2 SNEGSKA (reference sequence). This CDR3 contains 14 residues. Trimming took off 0 bases at V and 3 bases at J, with 9 bases between the two ends. The CDR3 sequence is CSAREWTVNQPQHF. Here the CDR3 DNA reads TGCAGTGCTAGAGAATGGACAGTCAATCAGCCCCAGCATTTT.

In its sample, this clonotype was seen a few times. The chain combines TRBV11-2 with TRBJ2-3, with a weak D call TRBD1 (5 bases). Germline-derived CDR1 and CDR2 are SGHAT and FQNNGV. The CDR3 consists of 14 residues. V lost 3 bases to trimming and J lost 4 bases, with 11 bases between them. CDR3 amino acids: CASSFPGSPDTQYF. The CDR3 DNA reads as TGTGCCAGCAGCTTTCCAGGGTCCCCAGATACGCAGTATTTT. The full variable domain, with the rest looked up from reference TRBV11-2 and TRBJ2-3, is EAGVAQSPRYKIIEKRQSVAFWCNPISGHATLYWYQQILGQGPKLLIQFQNNGVVDDSQLPKDRFSAERLKGVDSTLKIQPAKLEDSAVYLCASSFPGSPDTQYFGPGTRLTVL.

Concerning this clonotype itself: With a much larger clone just one base away, this may be a read error. This chain links TRBV29-1 with TRBJ2-4; 10 positions match TRBD2. Trimming at V came to 3 bases and at J to 13 bases, leaving 24 bases not matched to a gene. Germline CDR1 and CDR2: SQVTM and ANQGSEA. CDR3 length equals 18 residues. Written as DNA, the CDR3 is TGCAGCGTTGATATGGCTAGCGGGGGTATCAGCTCCTACAATGAGCAGTACTTC. Protein: CSVDMASGGISSYNEQYF.

This clonotype was seen only a few times. The chain has TRBV27 and TRBJ2-3; 11 positions match TRBD2. In germline, CDR1 is MNHEY, CDR2 SMNVEV (reference sequence). CDR3 length equals 16 residues. V trimming: 5 bases; J trimming: 5 bases; junction bases outside the gene matches: 9. CDR3 sequence (DNA): TGTGCCAGCAGTCCCCTAACTAGCGGGAGTATAGATACGCAGTATTTT. Translating gives CASSPLTSGSIDTQYF.

Remarks on this clonotype: One base away lies a much larger clone, so this may be a sequencing read error. The chain links TRBV5-1 to TRBJ2-7, with 9 bases fitting TRBD2. The CDR3 contains 13 residues. Germline V lookup: CDR1 SGHRS, CDR2 YFSETQ. CDR3 in amino acids: CANSGGLLYEQYF. The CDR3 DNA reads TGCGCCAACAGCGGGGGGCTCCTCTACGAGCAGTACTTC. Full variable domain (outside the CDR3, taken from reference TRBV5-1 and TRBJ2-7): KAGVTQTPRYLIKTRGQQVTLSCSPISGHRSVSWYQQTPGQGLQFLFEYFSETQRNKGNFPGRFSGRQFSNSRSEMNVSTLELGDSALYLCANSGGLLYEQYFGPGTRLTVT.

This clonotype was detected many times. This chain connects TRBV7-9 to TRBJ2-7, with unresolved D. Germline CDR1 and CDR2: SEHNR and FQNEAQ (reference sequence). With 8 bases removed from V and 2 bases from J, the gap between germline ends came to 10 bases. CDR3 size: 12 residues. In DNA form, the CDR3 reads TGTGCCAGCGGTCAGCAGACCTACGAGCAGTACTTC. Its translation: CASGQQTYEQYF.

The genes are TRBV5-1 and TRBJ2-1; TRBD2 matches at 7 bases. Matching the DNA end better, TRBJ2-7 makes the J call doubtful. The CDR3 length is 17 residues. CDR1 SGHRS and CDR2 YFSETQ come from the germline V gene. The CDR3 loop is CASKRSASGTSYNEQYF. The CDR3 region has the DNA TGCGCCAGCAAGCGTTCGGCAAGCGGGACCTCCTACAATGAGCAGTACTTC.

There are many counts of this clonotype. The gene calls are TRBV20-1 and TRBJ2-7; 11 positions agree with TRBD1. The CDR3 length is 14 residues. Trimming at V came to 6 bases and at J to 3 bases, leaving 7 bases not matched to a gene. Germline V gene data show CDR1 as DFQATT and CDR2 as SNEGSKA (reference sequence). This chain's CDR3 is CSAVAGTGGYEQYF. In nucleotides, the CDR3 is TGCAGTGCCGTGGCCGGGACAGGGGGCTACGAGCAGTACTTC.

This clonotype occurred a few times. The V call is TRBV3-1, the J call TRBJ2-7; the D gene is possibly TRBD2 (5 bases). Trimming removed 1 base from V and 5 bases from J, with 12 bases in between. CDR1 is LGHDT and CDR2 is YNNKEL in the germline V gene (reference sequence). The CDR3 contains 14 residues. For the CDR3, the DNA is TGTGCCAGCAGCCAAGGGTCCGGGGTCAACGAGCAGTACTTC. Encoded protein: CASSQGSGVNEQYF.

The genes are TRBV3-1 and TRBJ2-3; possible D gene TRBD1, 6 bases. The V end lost 6 bases, the J end lost 3 bases, and 22 bases lay between the germline ends. This CDR3 contains 17 residues. Germline V lookup: CDR1 LGHDT, CDR2 YNNKEL (reference sequence). The CDR3 is CASRPFRGVEGTDTQYF. The CDR3 bases are TGTGCCAGCAGACCGTTCAGGGGCGTCGAAGGGACAGATACGCAGTATTTT.